This TCR beta chain was identified in a study of cytomegalovirus exposure and HLA in healthy donors. Findings and limits, study-wide: Reportedly, diagnosis of cytomegalovirus status by the classifier showed high specificity and sensitivity. There were fewer than 200 TCR beta chains listed as cytomegalovirus-associated. The authors assumed roughly uniform sequencing depth across donors for presence/absence analyses. A later examination showed that TCR association rates differed by HLA locus, with DRB1 most and HLA-C fewest.

A multiplex PCR was run with 60 Vbeta primers and 13 Jbeta primers. The method was immunoSEQ multiplex PCR; TCRdb's version includes in-frame clones alone and lacks a portion of them. The data contain more than 95,000 clones, approximately 70% of them singletons. The CDR3 spans 14 residues. Trimming stripped 9 bases from V and 4 bases from J, with 17 bases between. Germline loops: CDR1 MDHEN, CDR2 SYDVKM. This clone was recorded a few times. The antigen remains undetermined. The clonotype comes from a man aged 25-40 years in good health and CMV-seronegative. The V and J genes are TRBV28 and TRBJ2-3; the D gene is possibly TRBD1 (5 bases). Material: PBMCs. As DNA, the CDR3 is TGTGCCAGTTGGGAAGGTACAGGACCAGATACGCAGTATTTT. Translated: CASWEGTGPDTQYF.